A single sample gave rise to the 32 T cell receptor beta chains below, sequenced in a study of blood T cell repertoires in COVID-19 (dated by TCRdb to between 2020 and 2021). The library relied on the immunoSEQ multiplex PCR assay. This is the immuneACCESS table as TCRdb keeps it, with only in-frame sequences that have V and J called. A part of the clones is gone; compared with another copy, unresolved V genes explain less than half, and the rest is unexplained. This sample comprises about 68,000 clones, approximately 90% of them detected only once. 4.8% of the sample is in the top ten clones. The sample taken for sequencing was peripheral blood. Receptors were obtained from a woman aged 60-70 years with active COVID-19.

The chain recombines TRBV4-1 with TRBJ2-5, with TRBD1 identical over 7 bases. The CDR3 contains 14 residues. Losses at the gene ends were 3 bases for V and 7 bases for J; bases not matched to a gene: 8. Germline assignment: CDR1 MGHRA and CDR2 YSYEKL. The DNA for the CDR3 is TGCGCCAGCAGCCACCCCGGGACAGAGACGACCCAGTACTTC. Encoded protein: CASSHPGTETTQYF.

The chain uses TRBV27 and TRBJ1-5; D perhaps matches TRBD1 (6 bases). Trimming took 5 bases from V and 2 from J, leaving 16 bases between them. Germline CDR1 reads MNHEY; CDR2 reads SMNVEV (reference sequence). The CDR3 has 16 residues. The CDR3 spells CASSPQGNLGNQPQHF. The CDR3 bases are TGTGCCAGCAGTCCACAGGGTAATCTAGGCAATCAGCCCCAGCATTTT.

The chain links TRBV18 to TRBJ2-5; D not resolved. This CDR3 spans 14 amino acids. Between the trimmed V and J ends, which lost 1 base and 6 bases, there was a span of 12 bases. Per germline, CDR1 KGHSH and CDR2 LQKENI. The CDR3 loop reads CASSPQDLAQTQYF. In nucleotides, the CDR3 is TGTGCCAGCTCACCACAAGATTTGGCCCAGACCCAGTACTTC.

The chain carries TRBV5-1 and TRBJ2-7, with 9 bases lining up with TRBD2. This CDR3 spans 15 amino acids. The V and J ends lost 6 bases and 4 bases, in that order; junction bases with no gene match: 11. From germline, CDR1 is SGHRS and CDR2 YFSETQ. CDR3 coding DNA: TGCGCCAGCAAACCGTTACTAGCGGGTTCGTACGAGCAGTACTTC. Translation: CASKPLLAGSYEQYF.

The chain recombines TRBV28 with TRBJ2-7; 11 bases agree with TRBD2. V was pared by 8 bases and J by 4 bases, with 19 bases of the junction left unmatched. CDR1 is MDHEN and CDR2 is SYDVKM in the germline V gene. The CDR3 runs to 18 residues. CDR3 DNA: TGTGCCAGCTCGATCAGTGGGATAGCGGGAGGGTTAGATTACGAGCAGTACTTC. As protein: CASSISGIAGGLDYEQYF. Full variable domain (rest looked up from reference TRBV28 and TRBJ2-7): DVKVTQSSRYLVKRTGEKVFLECVQDMDHENMFWYRQDPGLGLRLIYFSYDVKMKEKGDIPEGYSVSREKKERFSLILESASTNQTSMYLCASSISGIAGGLDYEQYFGPGTRLTVT.

This clone was found once. For the CDR3, the DNA is TGTGCCAGCAGTGCGATCGAGGGTAGTCGGGCTGAAGCTTTCTTT. Encoded protein: CASSAIEGSRAEAFF. The V call is TRBV27, the J call TRBJ1-1; D call uncertain. Germline V gene sequence: CDR1 MNHEY, CDR2 SMNVEV (reference sequence). CDR3 length equals 15 residues. Trimming removed 5 bases from V and 6 bases from J, with 19 bases in between.

The CDR3 protein is CSASKGSIYNEQFF. CDR3 in DNA: TGCAGTGCTAGTAAAGGGAGTATCTACAATGAGCAGTTCTTC. The V gene is TRBV20-1, the J gene TRBJ2-1; weak D call: TRBD2 (5 bases). CDR3 length: 14 residues. Germline V gene data show CDR1 as DFQATT and CDR2 as SNEGSKA (reference sequence). V was clipped by 3 bases and J by 3 bases, with 12 bases between them.

A few counts support this clone. CDR3 in DNA: TGCAGCGCCGTGGGCCAGGGATACAATGAGCAGTTCTTC. Amino acid sequence: CSAVGQGYNEQFF. This rearrangement joins TRBV29-1 to TRBJ2-1, with D perhaps TRBD1 (5 bases). The germline CDR1 and CDR2 sequences are SQVTM and ANQGSEA. Trimming shortened V by 7 bases and J by 4 bases, and 14 bases separated the two germline ends. The CDR3 extends over 13 amino acids.

V is TRBV5-1 and J is TRBJ2-5; D perhaps matches TRBD2 (6 bases). Trimming stripped 4 bases from V and 4 bases from J, with 14 bases between. Per the germline V gene, CDR1 is SGHRS and CDR2 is YFSETQ. This CDR3 is built from 14 residues. The CDR3 sequence: CASSPREWGETQYF. CDR3 in DNA: TGCGCCAGCAGCCCCCGGGAGTGGGGAGAGACCCAGTACTTC.

The rearrangement links TRBV5-4 to TRBJ1-2; 8 bases are a match to TRBD1. The J segment lost 6 bases and the V segment lost 4 bases, leaving 8 bases of the junction unmatched. CDR1 is SGHNT, CDR2 YYREEE, per germline (reference sequence). CDR3 size: 14 residues. CDR3 sequence reads: CASSPRDRFHGYTF. CDR3 coding DNA: TGTGCCAGCAGCCCGAGGGACAGGTTCCATGGCTACACCTTC.

The rearrangement joins TRBV3-1 (or the pseudogene TRBV3-2) to TRBJ2-7, with a possible D match to TRBD2 (5 bases). The CDR3 consists of 11 residues. Germline V lookup: CDR1 LGHDT, CDR2 YNNKEL (reference sequence). V was pared by 1 base and J by 10 bases, with 8 bases between. CDR3 residues: CASSQAEGQYF. For the CDR3, the DNA is TGTGCCAGCAGCCAAGCCGAGGGTCAGTACTTC.

This chain links TRBV18 with TRBJ1-4; the D is unclear. The CDR3 covers 14 residues. V lost 0 bases and J lost 8, with 10 bases in between. Per germline, CDR1 KGHSH and CDR2 LQKENI. As DNA, the CDR3 is TGTGCCAGCTCACCACCGCCCGCGGGGGAAAAACTGTTTTTT. It yields the protein CASSPPPAGEKLFF.

This chain uses TRBV6-4 with TRBJ1-5; no clear D. Germline values: CDR1 MRHNA, CDR2 SNTAGT. This CDR3 region has 13 residues. V was shortened by 4 bases and J by 2 bases, with 6 bases between the two germline ends. The CDR3 DNA sequence: TGTGCCAGCAGTGTTAGCGGCAATCAGCCCCAGCATTTT. It is translated as CASSVSGNQPQHF.

The chain uses TRBV27 and TRBJ2-7; possibly TRBD2 for D (5 bases). This CDR3 comprises 13 residues. The germline V gene encodes CDR1 MNHEY and CDR2 SMNVEV (reference sequence). The germline V and J ends were trimmed by 6 bases and 6 bases, with 15 bases remaining between them. The DNA for the CDR3 is TGTGCCAGCAGGTCGGCCGGGGTTGGCGAGCAGTACTTC. Translated: CASRSAGVGEQYF.

The genes are TRBV4-1 and TRBJ1-6, with D perhaps TRBD1 (6 bases). This CDR3 is 16 amino acids long. Between the trimmed V and J ends, which lost 0 bases and 9 bases, there was a span of 15 bases. Germline values: CDR1 MGHRA, CDR2 YSYEKL. The CDR3 here is CASSQDMDSFPSPLHF. DNA for the CDR3: TGCGCCAGCAGCCAAGACATGGACAGCTTTCCTTCACCCCTCCACTTT.

This sequence joins TRBV27 and TRBJ1-4; D possibly corresponds to TRBD1 (5 bases). This CDR3 is 15 amino acids long. Per germline, CDR1 MNHEY and CDR2 SMNVEV (reference sequence). Between the trimmed V and J ends, which lost 5 bases and 3 bases, there was a span of 13 bases. The CDR3 coding sequence is TGTGCCAGCAGTCCGACCAGGGCGGCTAATGAAAAACTGTTTTTT. Protein: CASSPTRAANEKLFF.

V is TRBV30 and J is TRBJ1-5, with TRBD1 matching 10 bases. After removal of 4 bases from V and 4 bases from J, the junction contained 4 bases not matched to a gene. From germline, CDR1 is GTSNPN and CDR2 SVGIG (reference sequence). The CDR3 consists of 14 residues. CDR3 DNA: TGTGCCTGGAAGACGGGACAGGGGAATCAGCCCCAGCATTTT. Translation: CAWKTGQGNQPQHF.

The chain uses TRBV2 and TRBJ1-4, with D unresolved. This CDR3 region has 16 residues. Trimming removed 3 bases from V and 4 bases from J, with 15 bases in between. Germline V CDR1 and CDR2: SNHLY, FYNNEI. The chain's CDR3 is CASSDGRTGINEKLFF. The CDR3 nucleotides read TGTGCCAGCAGTGATGGCAGGACCGGGATTAATGAAAAACTGTTTTTT.

This rearrangement joins TRBV5-1 to TRBJ1-1; 8 bases line up with TRBD1. This CDR3 is 18 amino acids long. The V gene's germline CDR1 is SGHRS and CDR2 YFSETQ. V lost 4 bases to trimming and J lost 1 base; unmatched junction nucleotides: 15. Written as DNA, the CDR3 is TGCGCCAGCAGCCGAGAGGTCGGCAGGGGGCCATGGAACACTGAAGCTTTCTTT. This translates into CASSREVGRGPWNTEAFF.

The rearrangement links TRBV18 to TRBJ1-4, with a weak D call TRBD1 (6 bases). The V gene lost 2 bases and the J gene lost 5 bases, with 9 bases spanning the gap. Looked up from germline, CDR1 is KGHSH and CDR2 is LQKENI. This CDR3 is built from 14 residues. CDR3 amino acids: CASSPTGPNEKLFF. CDR3 nucleotide sequence: TGTGCCAGCTCACCAACAGGGCCGAATGAAAAACTGTTTTTT.

The J gene is TRBJ2-7, the V gene TRBV29-1, with 10 bases that match TRBD2. Germline lookup yields CDR1 SQVTM and CDR2 ANQGSEA. This CDR3 region has 13 residues. V was pared by 4 bases and J by 6 bases, with 6 bases of the junction left unmatched. The CDR3 sequence is CSVGKREGGEQYF. The CDR3 bases are TGCAGCGTTGGGAAGCGGGAGGGTGGCGAGCAGTACTTC.

The V gene is TRBV5-5, the J gene TRBJ2-5; 11 bases fit TRBD1. The V and J ends lost 4 bases and 4 bases, in that order; junction bases with no gene match: 3. The CDR3 is 14 amino acids. Germline lookup yields CDR1 SGHKS and CDR2 YYEKEE (reference sequence). CDR3 sequence: CASSGTGGTETQYF. CDR3 coding DNA: TGTGCCAGCAGCGGGACAGGGGGTACAGAGACCCAGTACTTC.

This chain uses TRBV6-5 with TRBJ1-1, with 8 nucleotides matching TRBD1. With V trimmed by 2 bases and J by 4 bases, 6 bases remained unmatched. Germline CDR1 is MNHEY and CDR2 is SVGAGI. The CDR3 is 15 amino acids. The CDR3 DNA reads as TGTGCCAGCAGTTACGGGCGACAGGGGTCCACTGAAGCTTTCTTT. It is translated as CASSYGRQGSTEAFF.

The V gene is TRBV19, the J gene TRBJ1-5; D is ambiguous. Germline-derived CDR1 and CDR2 are LNHDA and SQIVND (reference sequence). The ends were cut back, 5 bases at V and 4 bases at J, with 9 bases in the middle. The CDR3 spans 13 residues. CDR3 nucleotides: TGTGCCAGTAGTGAACAGCCAAATCAGCCCCAGCATTTT. This translates into CASSEQPNQPQHF.

V is TRBV23-1 and J is TRBJ2-7; 7 bases match TRBD1. TRBV23-1 is designated an ORF whose function remains uncertain. The CDR3 runs to 18 residues. V was clipped by 4 bases and J by 5 bases; unmatched bases: 20. The chain's CDR3 is CASSPQGQEERLVHEQYF. The CDR3 bases are TGCGCCAGCAGTCCTCAAGGACAGGAAGAAAGGCTTGTGCACGAGCAGTACTTC.

V gene TRBV4-1 combines with J gene TRBJ1-2, with D possibly being TRBD1 (5 bases). The V end was cut by 5 bases, the J end by 6 bases, with 22 bases between. CDR1 MGHRA and CDR2 YSYEKL come from the germline V gene. This CDR3 is 16 amino acids long. The CDR3 here is CASSEHLGPRVDGYTF. The CDR3 DNA sequence: TGCGCCAGCAGCGAGCATTTAGGGCCCAGGGTGGATGGCTACACCTTC.

The rearrangement uses TRBV3-1 (or the pseudogene TRBV3-2) and TRBJ2-1; 14 bases line up with TRBD2. CDR1 LGHDT and CDR2 YNNKEL come from the germline V gene (reference sequence). The CDR3 is made up of 18 amino acids. V lost 4 bases, J lost 6 bases, and 11 bases stayed unmatched. CDR3 sequence (DNA): TGTGCCAGCAGCCGCTCAGAGGGACTAGCGGGAGTCTCCAATGAGCAGTTCTTC. Its protein is CASSRSEGLAGVSNEQFF.

A remark on this clone: The junction differs from germline at one of its ends, possibly a read error. This chain joins TRBV28 and TRBJ1-5, with a tentative D call TRBD1 (5 bases). CDR1 is MDHEN, CDR2 SYDVKM, per germline. CDR3 length equals 15 residues. In DNA form, the CDR3 reads TGTGCCAGCAGACCCAGAGACAGATTCAATCGGCCCCAGCATTTT. Translated, it gives CASRPRDRFNRPQHF.

The rearrangement joins TRBV27 to TRBJ2-7, with 7 bases that match TRBD1. The V gene's germline CDR1 is MNHEY and CDR2 SMNVEV (reference sequence). The trim removed 7 bases at V and 6 bases at J, leaving 3 bases unmatched. CDR3 length: 11 amino acids. The CDR3 nucleotides read TGTGCCAGCATTTCAGGGGGCGAGCAGTACTTC. Translated: CASISGGEQYF.

This sequence joins TRBV7-2 and TRBJ2-7; TRBD2 might be the D (5 bases). CDR1 SGHTA and CDR2 FQGNSA come from the germline V gene. V was trimmed by 3 bases and J by 4 bases, leaving 13 bases between them. This CDR3 contains 14 residues. The CDR3 nucleotides are TGTGCCAGCAGCTTCGACACCCCGGGATACGAGCAGTACTTC. Translation gives CASSFDTPGYEQYF.

CDR3 sequence: CASSVGIARATDTQYF. DNA of the CDR3: TGTGCCAGCAGCGTAGGTATCGCGAGGGCCACAGATACGCAGTATTTT. The chain links TRBV9 to TRBJ2-3; D is perhaps TRBD2 (5 bases). The CDR3 consists of 16 residues. V was clipped by 0 bases and J by 2 bases, with 13 bases between them. The germline CDR1 and CDR2 sequences are SGDLS and YYNGEE.

The V call is TRBV3-1 (or the pseudogene TRBV3-2), the J call TRBJ2-5, with 11 bases fitting TRBD2. The CDR3 sequence is 15 residues long. The germline V gene has CDR1 LGHDT and CDR2 YNNKEL (reference sequence). V dropped 5 bases and J dropped 4; count of bases not matched to a gene: 6. In DNA, the CDR3 is TGTGCCAGCAGCGATAGCGGGAGGGCCGTAGAGACCCAGTACTTC. Its translation is CASSDSGRAVETQYF.